The 7 T cell receptor beta chains in this list originate from one sample, sequenced in a study of long-term antiretroviral therapy in people with HIV. This was the immunoSEQ v3.0 assay at survey level. Sequencing used immunoSEQ multiplex PCR; TCRdb keeps in-frame clones, though not all of them. The data show fewer than 30,000 clones, roughly 80% seen once. Material: unsorted PBMCs, obtained 2.1 years after starting antiretroviral therapy. The source is a man aged 25 to 45 with HIV.

The chain combines TRBV6-6 with TRBJ2-1; 13 bases are a match to TRBD2. With 5 bases clipped from V and 7 bases from J, the junction kept 2 bases outside the gene matches. Germline loops: CDR1 MNHNY, CDR2 SVGAGI (reference sequence). This CDR3 has 14 amino acids. The CDR3 bases are TGTGCCAGCAGTGAGGGACTAGCGGGGAATGAGCAGTTCTTC. Translated, it gives CASSEGLAGNEQFF.

The V and J genes are TRBV21-1 and TRBJ1-1. TRBV21-1 is noted as a pseudogene. The CDR3 totals 17 residues. The CDR3 here is CASSKAGGEGLNTEAFF. DNA for the CDR3: TGTGCCAGCAGCAAAGCGGGAGGAGAGGGATTGAACACTGAAGCTTTCTTT.

This clone was counted between two and nine times. The rearrangement links TRBV11-2 to TRBJ1-6; D not resolved. The V gene's germline CDR1 is SGHAT and CDR2 FQNNGV. The CDR3 extends over 12 amino acids. Trimming cost V 3 bases and J 7 bases, with 4 bases left between them. In DNA, the CDR3 is TGTGCCAGCAGCTTTGACAATTCACCCCTCCACTTT. Amino acids: CASSFDNSPLHF. The full variable domain, completed using reference TRBV11-2 and TRBJ1-6, is EAGVAQSPRYKIIEKRQSVAFWCNPISGHATLYWYQQILGQGPKLLIQFQNNGVVDDSQLPKDRFSAERLKGVDSTLKIQPAKLEDSAVYLCASSFDNSPLHFGNGTRLTVT.

The genes are TRBV18 and TRBJ1-6, with a possible D match to TRBD1 (5 bases). V lost 2 bases and J 8 bases, leaving 7 bases between the germline ends. The germline V gene has CDR1 KGHSH and CDR2 LQKENI. The CDR3 length is 13 residues. This CDR3 reads CASSPGGDSPLHF. CDR3 bases: TGTGCCAGCTCACCAGGGGGTGATTCACCCCTCCACTTT.

The chain employs TRBV27 and TRBJ2-7, with D hard to call. The CDR3 totals 14 residues. V was clipped by 6 bases and J by 7 bases, with 19 bases between them. Per germline, CDR1 MNHEY and CDR2 SMNVEV (reference sequence). The CDR3 sequence: CASSPLGAPAEQYF. The CDR3 bases are TGTGCCAGCAGCCCTCTGGGCGCGCCCGCTGAGCAGTACTTC.

The chain uses TRBV7-6 and TRBJ2-7; tentative D call: TRBD1 (6 bases). CDR1 SGHVS and CDR2 FNYEAQ come from the germline V gene. This CDR3 has 15 amino acids. Trimming removed 5 bases from V and 2 bases from J, with 16 bases in between. CDR3 bases: TGTGCCAGCAGCCGTTCGGACAGCCCAGCCTACGAGCAGTACTTC. Translated, it gives CASSRSDSPAYEQYF.

This chain uses TRBV7-2 with TRBJ2-7; 8 bases fit TRBD2. V trimming: 1 base; J trimming: 6 bases; junction bases outside the gene matches: 5. The CDR3 has 14 residues. Germline CDR1 is SGHTA and CDR2 is FQGNSA. This CDR3 is CASSLVSGSSEQYF. DNA for the CDR3: TGTGCCAGCAGCTTAGTGAGCGGGAGTAGCGAGCAGTACTTC.